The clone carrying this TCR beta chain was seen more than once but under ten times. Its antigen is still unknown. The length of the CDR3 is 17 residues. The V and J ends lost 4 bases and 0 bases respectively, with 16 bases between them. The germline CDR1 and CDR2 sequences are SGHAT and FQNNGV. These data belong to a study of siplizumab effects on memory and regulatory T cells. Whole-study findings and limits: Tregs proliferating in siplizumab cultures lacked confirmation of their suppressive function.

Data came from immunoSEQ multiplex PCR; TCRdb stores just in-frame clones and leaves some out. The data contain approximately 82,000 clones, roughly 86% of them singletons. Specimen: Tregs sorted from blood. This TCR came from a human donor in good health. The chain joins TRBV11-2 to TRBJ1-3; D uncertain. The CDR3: CASSSSEAWNSGNTIYF. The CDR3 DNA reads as TGTGCCAGCAGCTCTAGCGAGGCATGGAACTCTGGAAACACCATATATTTT.